This TCR beta chain derives from a study of blood T cell repertoires in COVID-19. TCRdb keeps only in-frame clones here, not all; method: immunoSEQ multiplex PCR. Among some 110,000 clones listed, about three quarters were seen once. The CDR3 totals 14 residues. Germline CDR1 LNHDA, CDR2 SQIVND (reference sequence). Between the trimmed V and J ends, which lost 3 bases and 2 bases, there was a span of 11 bases. The sample consisted of peripheral blood. The clonotype comes from a man between 65 and 80 years old with acute or convalescent COVID-19. J is TRBJ2-7 and V is TRBV19; D is ambiguous. The CDR3 spells CASSITISPYEQYF. The CDR3 DNA reads as TGTGCCAGTAGTATCACTATCAGCCCCTACGAGCAGTACTTC.